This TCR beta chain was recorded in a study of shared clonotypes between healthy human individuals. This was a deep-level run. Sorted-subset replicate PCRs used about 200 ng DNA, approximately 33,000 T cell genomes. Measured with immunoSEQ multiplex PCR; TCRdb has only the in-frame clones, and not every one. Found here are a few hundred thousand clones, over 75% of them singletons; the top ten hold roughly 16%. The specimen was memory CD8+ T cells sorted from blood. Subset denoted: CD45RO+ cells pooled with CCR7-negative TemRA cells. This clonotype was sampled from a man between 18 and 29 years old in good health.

The CDR3 is CASSLTGTTGELFF. The CDR3 coding sequence is TGTGCCAGCAGTTTAACCGGGACCACCGGGGAGCTGTTTTTT. V gene TRBV28 combines with J gene TRBJ2-2, with D possibly being TRBD1 or TRBD2 (5 bases each). Germline CDR1 and CDR2: MDHEN and SYDVKM. The CDR3 spans 14 residues. Trimming removed 2 bases at V and 4 bases at J, with 8 bases between.